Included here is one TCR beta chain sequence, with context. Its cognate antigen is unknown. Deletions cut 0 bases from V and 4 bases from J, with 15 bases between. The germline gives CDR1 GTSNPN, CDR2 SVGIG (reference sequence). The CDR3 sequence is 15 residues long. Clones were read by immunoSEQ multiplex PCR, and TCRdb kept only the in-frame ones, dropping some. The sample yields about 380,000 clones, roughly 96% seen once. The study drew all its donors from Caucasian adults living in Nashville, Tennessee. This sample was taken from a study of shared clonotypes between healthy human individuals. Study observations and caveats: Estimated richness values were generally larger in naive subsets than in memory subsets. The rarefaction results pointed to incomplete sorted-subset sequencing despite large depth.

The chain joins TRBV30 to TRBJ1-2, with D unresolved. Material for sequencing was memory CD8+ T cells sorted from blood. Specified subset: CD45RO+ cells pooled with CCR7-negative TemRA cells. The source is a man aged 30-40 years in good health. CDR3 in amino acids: CAWSVRAGLSYGYTF. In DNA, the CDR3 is TGTGCCTGGAGTGTAAGGGCAGGCCTATCCTATGGCTACACCTTC. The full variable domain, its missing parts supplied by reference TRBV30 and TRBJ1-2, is SQTIHQWPATLVQPVGSPLSLECTVEGTSNPNLYWYRQAAGRGLQLLFYSVGIGQISSEVPQNLSASRPQDRQFILSSKKLLLSDSGFYLCAWSVRAGLSYGYTFGSGTRLTVV.